What follows are 30 T cell receptor beta chains derived from one specimen sequenced in a study of blood T cell repertoires in COVID-19. Profiling relied on immunoSEQ multiplex PCR, and the TCRdb table lists in-frame clones only, not all of them. The data hold roughly 150,000 clones, with 75% to 85% observed a single time. Sequencing was done on a sample of PBMCs or T cells enriched from blood (not recorded which). The receptors derive from a woman aged 55 to 70 who had recovered from COVID-19.

This chain joins TRBV2 and TRBJ2-5, with 10 bases aligning to TRBD1. The CDR3 is made up of 12 amino acids. CDR1 SNHLY and CDR2 FYNNEI come from the germline V gene. After removal of 4 bases from V and 8 bases from J, the junction contained 1 base not matched to a gene. As DNA, the CDR3 is TGTGCCAGCAGTGGACAGGGGGCAACCCAGTACTTC. Translated, it gives CASSGQGATQYF.

The chain recombines TRBV7-9 with TRBJ1-3, with a possible D match to TRBD1 (6 bases). V dropped 5 bases and J dropped 0 bases, with 8 bases sitting between them. Germline V CDR1 and CDR2: SEHNR, FQNEAQ (reference sequence). This CDR3 is 14 amino acids long. This CDR3 reads CASSRDTSGNTIYF. CDR3 DNA: TGTGCCAGCAGCCGGGACACCTCTGGAAACACCATATATTTT.

V gene TRBV18 combines with J gene TRBJ1-2; TRBD1 is a possible D gene (5 bases). Germline assignment: CDR1 KGHSH and CDR2 LQKENI. Trimming cost V 0 bases and J 5 bases, with 10 bases left between them. The CDR3 has 14 residues. Here the CDR3 reads CASSPPETAYGYTF. The CDR3 DNA reads TGTGCCAGCTCACCACCGGAGACAGCTTATGGCTACACCTTC.

This clone was counted only a few times. The chain couples TRBV4-1 to TRBJ2-1; 8 nucleotides line up with TRBD2. The CDR3 totals 18 residues. The germline gives CDR1 MGHRA, CDR2 YSYEKL. With V trimmed by 6 bases and J by 5 bases, 18 bases remained unmatched. The CDR3 region has the DNA TGCGCCAGCAGTTTCAGGTTGGCGTCCGGGGGGGAGAACAATGAGCAGTTCTTC. This encodes CASSFRLASGGENNEQFF.

The chain joins TRBV30 to TRBJ2-3; the D gene is possibly TRBD1 (5 bases). V lost 4 bases to trimming and J lost 5 bases, with 10 bases between them. Germline CDR1 GTSNPN, CDR2 SVGIG (reference sequence). CDR3 length: 12 residues. In DNA, the CDR3 is TGTGCCTGGATACCAGGGATAGATACGCAGTATTTT. Its translation is CAWIPGIDTQYF.

The chain uses TRBV7-2 and TRBJ1-2, with D uncertain. This CDR3 is 12 amino acids long. In germline, CDR1 is SGHTA, CDR2 FQGNSA. V was clipped by 5 bases and J by 4 bases, with 8 bases between them. CDR3 in DNA: TGTGCCAGCAGCGCCAGATTCTATGGCTACACCTTC. Its translation is CASSARFYGYTF.

Here the CDR3 DNA reads TGTGCCAGCAGCGTAGGGACTAGCGGAAACAATGAGCAGTTCTTC. Protein: CASSVGTSGNNEQFF. V is TRBV9 and J is TRBJ2-1; 10 bases line up with TRBD2. Germline CDR1 is SGDLS and CDR2 is YYNGEE. Unmatched junction bases numbered 2, after V lost 0 bases and J lost 5 bases. The CDR3 covers 15 residues.

This sequence joins TRBV23-1 and TRBJ1-2, with D tentatively TRBD1 (6 bases). TRBV23-1 is filed as an ORF, its function uncertain. The CDR3 runs to 15 residues. Trimming removed 3 bases from V and 5 bases from J, with 16 bases in between. The CDR3 reads CASSHRDKTGYGYTF. The DNA for the CDR3 is TGCGCCAGCAGTCATCGGGACAAGACTGGATATGGCTACACCTTC.

The chain joins TRBV4-1 to TRBJ2-1; 8 nucleotides align to TRBD2. V trimming: 0 bases; J trimming: 8 bases; junction bases outside the gene matches: 6. The CDR3 consists of 15 residues. CDR1 and CDR2 from the germline V gene are MGHRA and YSYEKL. CDR3 nucleotides: TGCGCCAGCAGCCAAGACCCGGGACTAGGGGATGAGCAGTTCTTC. It translates to CASSQDPGLGDEQFF.

The chain couples TRBV5-4 to TRBJ2-3; D perhaps matches TRBD2 (6 bases). V dropped 1 base and J dropped 6 bases, with 12 bases sitting between them. The CDR3 has 14 amino acids. Germline assignment: CDR1 SGHNT and CDR2 YYREEE (reference sequence). For the CDR3, the DNA is TGTGCCAGCAGCTTGTCCGGGGGTTGGGATACGCAGTATTTT. Protein sequence: CASSLSGGWDTQYF. Based on the CDR3 plus reference TRBV5-4 and TRBJ2-3, the full variable domain is ETGVTQSPTHLIKTRGQQVTLRCSSQSGHNTVSWYQQALGQGPQFIFQYYREEENGRGNFPPRFSGLQFPNYSSELNVNALELDDSALYLCASSLSGGWDTQYFGPGTRLTVL.

The rearrangement joins TRBV4-2 to TRBJ2-1, with 8 positions matching TRBD1. Germline trimming cut 6 bases from V and 5 bases from J; bases unmatched to any gene: 15. From germline, CDR1 is LGHNA and CDR2 YNFKEQ. The CDR3 extends over 17 amino acids. CDR3 nucleotides: TGTGCCAGCAGGACAAGGGCGGACAGGGAGGTCAACAATGAGCAGTTCTTC. Encoded protein: CASRTRADREVNNEQFF.

This clone was counted many times. The chain combines TRBV5-3 with TRBJ2-7; 10 positions match TRBD2. TRBV5-3 is placed among ORFs of uncertain function. The CDR3 loop spans 16 amino acids. V was clipped by 0 bases and J by 0 bases; unmatched bases: 3. The CDR3 nucleotides are TGTGCCAGAAGCTTGGGGCTAGCGGGGGACTCCTACGAGCAGTACTTC. It encodes CARSLGLAGDSYEQYF.

This clone has just one count. The genes are TRBV19 and TRBJ2-2; TRBD1 matches 9 bases. CDR1 is LNHDA and CDR2 is SQIVND in the germline V gene (reference sequence). The CDR3 runs 16 residues. V shed 8 bases, J shed 5 bases, and the junction held 12 bases outside the gene matches. CDR3: CASALDRGRGTGELFF. CDR3 in DNA: TGTGCCAGTGCCTTAGACAGGGGGAGAGGGACCGGGGAGCTGTTTTTT.

V usage is TRBV5-1 and J usage is TRBJ2-5, with 7 positions matching TRBD2. Germline values: CDR1 SGHRS, CDR2 YFSETQ. V was clipped by 0 bases and J by 5 bases; unmatched bases: 7. The CDR3 has 15 amino acids. CDR3 sequence reads: CASSLGGGGSETQYF. The CDR3 bases are TGCGCCAGCAGCTTGGGCGGGGGTGGATCTGAGACCCAGTACTTC.

V gene TRBV2 combines with J gene TRBJ2-4; TRBD2 aligns across 10 bases. The germline CDR1 and CDR2 sequences are SNHLY and FYNNEI. Germline trimming cut 2 bases from V and 15 bases from J; bases unmatched to any gene: 16. This CDR3 contains 16 residues. CDR3 protein: CASSELGSSGGHRGYF. The CDR3 DNA reads as TGTGCCAGCAGTGAACTGGGCTCTAGCGGGGGACACCGGGGGTACTTC.

The J gene is TRBJ2-1, the V gene TRBV5-1; a possible D gene is TRBD1 (7 bases). Germline-derived CDR1 and CDR2 are SGHRS and YFSETQ. V lost 3 bases to trimming and J lost 7 bases, with 14 bases between them. The length of the CDR3 is 14 residues. The CDR3 nucleotides read TGCGCCAGCAGCTGGGGGCAGGGGGGTAATGAGCAGTTCTTC. Amino acid sequence: CASSWGQGGNEQFF.

The chain uses TRBV19 and TRBJ1-3; weak D call: TRBD1 (6 bases). The CDR3 is 13 residues long. Trimming removed 11 bases from V and 0 bases from J, with 11 bases in between. Germline V CDR1 and CDR2: LNHDA, SQIVND (reference sequence). The chain's CDR3 is CAGTTNSGNTIYF. The CDR3 region has the DNA TGTGCCGGGACAACAAACTCTGGAAACACCATATATTTT.

The chain combines TRBV27 with TRBJ2-7, with D possibly being TRBD1 (6 bases). The length of the CDR3 is 11 residues. Looked up from germline, CDR1 is MNHEY and CDR2 is SMNVEV (reference sequence). CDR3 sequence reads: CATGRSYEQYF. CDR3 sequence (DNA): TGTGCGACAGGAAGGTCCTACGAGCAGTACTTC.

This chain uses TRBV27 with TRBJ1-4; D remains ambiguous. The ends were cut back, 4 bases at V and 7 bases at J, with 10 bases in the middle. Germline V gives CDR1 MNHEY, CDR2 SMNVEV (reference sequence). The length of the CDR3 is 13 residues. The CDR3 reads CASSSRVSEKLFF. Here the CDR3 DNA reads TGTGCCAGCAGTTCGAGGGTATCTGAAAAACTGTTTTTT.

This chain links TRBV7-2 with TRBJ2-1, with 12 bases identical to TRBD2. The length of the CDR3 is 18 residues. Trimming at V came to 0 bases and at J to 3 bases, leaving 6 bases not matched to a gene. The germline V gene has CDR1 SGHTA and CDR2 FQGNSA. The CDR3 is CASSLAPSGGADYNEQFF. CDR3 coding DNA: TGTGCCAGCAGCTTAGCGCCTAGCGGGGGGGCAGACTACAATGAGCAGTTCTTC.

This clone was counted a few times. V usage is TRBV30 and J usage is TRBJ2-3, with 12 bases identical to TRBD1. With V trimmed by 6 bases and J by 5 bases, 12 bases remained unmatched. The CDR3 loop spans 16 amino acids. From germline, CDR1 is GTSNPN and CDR2 SVGIG (reference sequence). DNA for the CDR3: TGTGCCTGCCAAACCGGGACAGGGGGCTCTCTAGATACGCAGTATTTT. This sequence encodes CACQTGTGGSLDTQYF. Full variable domain (rest looked up from reference TRBV30 and TRBJ2-3): SQTIHQWPATLVQPVGSPLSLECTVEGTSNPNLYWYRQAAGRGLQLLFYSVGIGQISSEVPQNLSASRPQDRQFILSSKKLLLSDSGFYLCACQTGTGGSLDTQYFGPGTRLTVL.

This chain joins TRBV7-9 and TRBJ2-7; 9 bases are shared with TRBD1. Losses at the gene ends were 4 bases for V and 4 bases for J; bases not matched to a gene: 11. CDR3 length: 16 residues. Germline CDR1 reads SEHNR; CDR2 reads FQNEAQ (reference sequence). This CDR3 reads CASSSLYSGQGYEQYF. In DNA, the CDR3 is TGTGCCAGCAGCTCACTGTACTCGGGACAGGGATACGAGCAGTACTTC.

This clone appeared many times. CDR3 residues: CASSVVAFGTEAFF. CDR3 sequence (DNA): TGTGCCAGTAGCGTGGTTGCTTTCGGCACTGAAGCTTTCTTT. This chain links TRBV19 with TRBJ1-1, with unresolved D. CDR3 size: 14 residues. Looked up from germline, CDR1 is LNHDA and CDR2 is SQIVND (reference sequence). The ends were cut back, 6 bases at V and 4 bases at J, with 15 bases in the middle.

This clone came up a few times. The gene calls are TRBV7-2 and TRBJ1-1; possibly TRBD1 for D (5 bases). The germline CDR1 and CDR2 sequences are SGHTA and FQGNSA. Between the trimmed V and J ends, which lost 5 bases and 5 bases, there was a span of 15 bases. CDR3 length: 14 amino acids. The DNA of the CDR3 is TGTGCCAGCAGCGGGGGGGTCCCGGGGACTGAAGCTTTCTTT. Protein product: CASSGGVPGTEAFF.

The rearrangement uses TRBV19 and TRBJ1-2; 7 bases match TRBD1. The CDR3 consists of 18 residues. Germline values: CDR1 LNHDA, CDR2 SQIVND (reference sequence). With 7 bases clipped from V and 0 bases from J, the junction kept 17 bases outside the gene matches. The CDR3 is CASKMLSGTDLSNYGYTF. CDR3 bases: TGTGCCAGTAAAATGTTGTCCGGGACAGACCTTTCTAACTATGGCTACACCTTC.

In the case of this clone: At one of its ends the junction is not consistent with the germline gene, which may arise from a read error. V usage is TRBV9 and J usage is TRBJ1-4, with a weak D call TRBD1 (6 bases). This CDR3 comprises 14 residues. CDR1 SGDLS and CDR2 YYNGEE come from the germline V gene. CDR3: CASSVRDTNEKLFF. CDR3 coding DNA: TGTGCCAGCAGCGTGAGGGACACTAACGAAAAACTGTTTTTT.

This chain uses TRBV5-1 with TRBJ2-6; D gene ambiguous. CDR1 SGHRS and CDR2 YFSETQ come from the germline V gene. This CDR3 comprises 14 residues. V was cut by 8 bases and J by 0 bases, with 9 bases left in between. The CDR3 loop reads CASQQLSGANVLTF. CDR3 bases: TGCGCCAGTCAACAGCTCTCTGGGGCCAACGTCCTGACTTTC. The full variable domain, its missing parts supplied by reference TRBV5-1 and TRBJ2-6, is KAGVTQTPRYLIKTRGQQVTLSCSPISGHRSVSWYQQTPGQGLQFLFEYFSETQRNKGNFPGRFSGRQFSNSRSEMNVSTLELGDSALYLCASQQLSGANVLTFGAGSRLTVL.

This chain joins TRBV9 and TRBJ2-6; 11 bases align to TRBD2. Unmatched junction bases numbered 11, after V lost 1 base and J lost 5 bases. The CDR3 runs 19 residues. The germline V gene has CDR1 SGDLS and CDR2 YYNGEE. The CDR3 protein is CASSVTATSGVSRANVLTF. CDR3 DNA sequence: TGTGCCAGCAGCGTAACGGCGACTAGCGGGGTTTCGAGGGCCAACGTCCTGACTTTC.

The rearrangement uses TRBV28 and TRBJ2-6; tentatively, D is TRBD1 (5 bases). The V gene's germline CDR1 is MDHEN and CDR2 SYDVKM. CDR3 length equals 17 residues. Trimming stripped 5 bases from V and 0 bases from J, with 14 bases between. In nucleotides, the CDR3 is TGTGCCAGCAGTGCAGACAGTCTGAGCTCTGGGGCCAACGTCCTGACTTTC. It translates to CASSADSLSSGANVLTF.

The J gene is TRBJ1-5, the V gene TRBV6-5, with D perhaps matching TRBD1 (6 bases). V dropped 8 bases and J dropped 2 bases, with 16 bases sitting between them. This CDR3 spans 15 amino acids. Germline CDR1 and CDR2: MNHEY and SVGAGI. In DNA, the CDR3 is TGTGCCAGCGCCGTTCAGGGGAATGGCAATCAGCCCCAGCATTTT. It codes for CASAVQGNGNQPQHF.